Below, 5 T cell receptor beta chains from the same sample are listed, as sequenced in a study of T cell repertoires in cytomegalovirus infection. TCRdb re-analysed the reads in MiXCR, keeping a single row per CDR3 protein. The sample comprises around 130,000 distinct CDR3 sequences, 20% to 30% of which are singletons, and roughly 33% rests with the top ten. Antigen specificity for these receptors is unknown. The sequencing sample was made of PBMCs, sequenced either directly or after in vitro stimulation (not recorded which). Source of these receptors: a human donor in good health (CMV status not recorded). Some clones in this sample may be carry-over from other donors' samples.

In this sample, this clonotype turned up many times. The chain employs TRBV11-2 and TRBJ2-1, with D unresolved. V was cut by 0 bases and J by 5 bases, with 17 bases left in between. CDR3 length: 17 residues. Germline CDR1 SGHAT, CDR2 FQNNGV. CDR3 in DNA: TGTGCCAGCAGCTTAGACTGGACCCCCCCTTGGGACAATGAGCAGTTCTTC. Translation: CASSLDWTPPWDNEQFF.

The chain couples TRBV24-1 to TRBJ1-2; the D is unclear. Trimming pared 5 bases from V and 2 bases from J, leaving 8 bases between. Germline V gives CDR1 KGHDR, CDR2 SFDVKD. This CDR3 region has 13 residues. The CDR3, as DNA: TGTGCCACCAGTGGAACGTACAACTATGGCTACACCTTC. Residues: CATSGTYNYGYTF.

The chain carries TRBV7-2 and TRBJ2-3; 10 nucleotides agree with TRBD2. Germline V lookup: CDR1 SGHTA, CDR2 FQGNSA. Trimming at V came to 5 bases and at J to 4 bases, leaving 3 bases not matched to a gene. CDR3 length: 14 amino acids. The CDR3 DNA reads TGTGCCAGCAGCCTTAGCGGGAGGCCAGATACGCAGTATTTT. This sequence encodes CASSLSGRPDTQYF.

This clonotype was observed at least ten times. This chain joins TRBV7-8 and TRBJ1-1; D possibly corresponds to TRBD1 (6 bases). Trimming removed 7 bases at V and 0 bases at J, with 12 bases between. Germline values: CDR1 SGHVS, CDR2 FQNEAQ. This CDR3 contains 14 residues. CDR3 sequence reads: CASNRGGMNTEAFF. The CDR3 DNA is TGTGCCAGCAACCGAGGGGGGATGAACACTGAAGCTTTCTTT.

This clonotype was seen a handful of times. Here the CDR3 reads CASSLGRITYNEQFF. Here the CDR3 DNA reads TGTGCCAGCAGCTTAGGCCGGATTACCTACAATGAGCAGTTCTTC. V gene TRBV7-2 combines with J gene TRBJ2-1, with D uncertain. V was shortened by 1 base and J by 2 bases, with 9 bases between the two germline ends. The germline gives CDR1 SGHTA, CDR2 FQGNSA. The CDR3 is 15 residues long.